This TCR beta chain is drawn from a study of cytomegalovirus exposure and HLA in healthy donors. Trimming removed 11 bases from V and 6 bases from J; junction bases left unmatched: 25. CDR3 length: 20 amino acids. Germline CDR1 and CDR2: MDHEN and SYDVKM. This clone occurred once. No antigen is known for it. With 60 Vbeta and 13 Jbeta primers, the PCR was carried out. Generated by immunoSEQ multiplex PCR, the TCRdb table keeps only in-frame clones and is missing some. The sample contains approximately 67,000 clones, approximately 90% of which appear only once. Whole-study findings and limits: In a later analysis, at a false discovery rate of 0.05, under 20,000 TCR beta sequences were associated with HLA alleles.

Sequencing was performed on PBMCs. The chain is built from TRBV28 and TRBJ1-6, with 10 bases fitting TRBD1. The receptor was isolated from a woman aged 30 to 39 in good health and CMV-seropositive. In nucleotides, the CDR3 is TGTGCCGGAACAGAAAACCGGGACAGGGGCGAACCTAACTCTAATTCACCCCTCCACTTT. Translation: CAGTENRDRGEPNSNSPLHF.